The rows below give T cell receptor beta chains drawn from one sample of a study of OX40 agonist ivuxolimab in advanced cancers. The assay was immunoSEQ multiplex PCR, and TCRdb's table has in-frame clones only and misses some. The sample includes 70,000 or so clones, 80% to 90% of them seen just once. The material sequenced was CD4+ or CD8+ T cells sorted from blood, taken in a trial of the OX40 agonist ivuxolimab. Receptors were obtained from an adult with an advanced solid tumor such as melanoma, head and neck, liver or kidney cancer. The CDR3 runs from the conserved cysteine through the conserved F or W. The D gene is left open where the match is weak. Rows may omit the clone size; those that give it use once, few, many or a size class.

TRBV5-1	TRBJ2-2	-	-	TGCGCCAGCAGCTTAGATGCGACTAACACCGGGGAGCTGTTTTTT	CASSLDATNTGELFF
TRBV21-1	TRBJ2-3	-	-	TGTGCCAGCAGCAAAGGGAATTTAGCTTATTCTAGCACAGATACGCAGTATTTT	CASSKGNLAYSSTDTQYF
TRBV9	TRBJ1-3	TRBD1	-	TGTGCCAGCAGCATGGACAGGGGGCTTGGAAACACCATATATTTT	CASSMDRGLGNTIYF
TRBV4-2	TRBJ2-3	-	-	TGTGCCAGCAGCCATTCTATCACAGATACGCAGTATTTT	CASSHSITDTQYF
TRBV7-2	TRBJ2-7	-	-	TGTGCCAGCAGCTTAAGTCCGGGCGCCTACGAGCAGTACTTC	CASSLSPGAYEQYF
TRBV5-1	TRBJ2-1	TRBD2	-	TGCGCCAGCAGCTTGTACGTAGCGGGAGGGATGGATGAGCAGTTCTTC	CASSLYVAGGMDEQFF
TRBV6-5	TRBJ2-7	-	-	TGTGCCAGCAGTTATGGGCGGGCGACCTACGAGCAGTACTTC	CASSYGRATYEQYF
TRBV7-9	TRBJ2-1	TRBD2	-	TGTGCCAGCAGCTTATTAGGCGGGAGGGCTGAATACAATGAGCAGTTCTTC	CASSLLGGRAEYNEQFF
TRBV19	TRBJ1-3	-	few	TGTGCCAGTAGCTCACAGGACGGCTCTGGAAACACCATATATTTT	CASSSQDGSGNTIYF
TRBV5-5	TRBJ2-2	-	-	TGTGCCAGCAGCTGGGGGGCTAGCGGGAACACCGGGGAGCTGTTTTTT	CASSWGASGNTGELFF
TRBV7-2	TRBJ2-3	TRBD2	once	TGTGCCAGCAGCTTACAAGCGGGAGGGACAGATACGCAGTATTTT	CASSLQAGGTDTQYF
TRBV18	TRBJ1-1	-	-	TGTGCCAGCTCACCGAAGGACAGGAACACTGAAGCTTTCTTT	CASSPKDRNTEAFF
TRBV6-1	TRBJ2-5	-	once	TGTGCCAGCAGTGCCCCCGGGACAACAGAGACCCAGTACTTC	CASSAPGTTETQYF
TRBV6-5	TRBJ2-2	TRBD1	-	TGTGCCAGCAGACCCACAGGGGGCATCGGGGAGCTGTTTTTT	CASRPTGGIGELFF
TRBV5-1	TRBJ1-4	TRBD1	-	TGCGCCAGCAGCTTGGGGGACAGCCGTGAAAAACTGTTTTTT	CASSLGDSREKLFF
TRBV7-6	TRBJ2-3	TRBD1	-	TGTGCCAGCAGCCGGACCGGGACAGGGGGCACAGATACGCAGTATTTT	CASSRTGTGGTDTQYF
TRBV28	TRBJ2-7	-	-	TGTGCCAGCAGTCTCTACGGGACATCTTATGACGAGCAGTACTTC	CASSLYGTSYDEQYF
TRBV18	TRBJ2-7	-	once	TGTGCCAGCTCACCACCAGCCAGCCCCTACGAGCAGTACTTC	CASSPPASPYEQYF
TRBV2	TRBJ1-5	-	few	TGTGCCAGCAGTGAAACGTCTTCTAATCAGCCCCAGCATTTT	CASSETSSNQPQHF
TRBV2	TRBJ2-7	-	-	TGTGCCAGCAGTCCGGGCGGGATCCTCTCCTACGAGCAGTACTTC	CASSPGGILSYEQYF
TRBV7-9	TRBJ2-3	TRBD2	-	TGTGCCAGCAGCTTACTTAGCGGGGCCCCAACGCAGTATTTT	CASSLLSGAPTQYF
TRBV29-1	TRBJ2-1	-	-	TGCAGCGGTGGACAGAACTACAATGAGCAGTTCTTC	CSGGQNYNEQFF
TRBV5-1	TRBJ2-7	-	-	TGCGCCAGCAGCTACTTCGGGAACTACGAGCAGTACTTC	CASSYFGNYEQYF
TRBV7-9	TRBJ2-1	TRBD2	-	TGTGCCAGCAGCCCCATCCGTAGCGGGAGGAATGAGCAGTTCTTC	CASSPIRSGRNEQFF
TRBV6-5	TRBJ2-1	-	-	TGTGCCCCGCCCACAGGAAGCTCCTACAATGAGCAGTTCTTC	CAPPTGSSYNEQFF
TRBV2	TRBJ2-7	-	once	TGTGCCAGCAGTCTGAACACCTACGAGCAGTACTTC	CASSLNTYEQYF
TRBV5-1	TRBJ1-1	-	-	TGCGCCAGCAGCTTGGAAGGGATGCTAATGAACACTGAAGCTTTCTTT	CASSLEGMLMNTEAFF
TRBV10-3	TRBJ2-7	-	few	TGTGCCATCAGTGAGTCGGAGGGGGCAAACTCCTACGAGCAGTACTTC	CAISESEGANSYEQYF
TRBV29-1	TRBJ2-1	-	-	TGCAGCGTTGATCGAGTTGCGGTATACAATGAGCAGTTCTTC	CSVDRVAVYNEQFF
TRBV5-3	TRBJ2-5	TRBD1	-	TGTGCCAGAAGCAATGGGGACAGGGGTATGGGAGAGACCCAGTACTTC	CARSNGDRGMGETQYF
TRBV6-4	TRBJ2-1	TRBD2	once	TGTGCCAGCAGTGACTCGGTGGGCCGGGAGGGGAGGAAGCAGTTCTTC	CASSDSVGREGRKQFF
TRBV25-1	TRBJ1-1	TRBD1	-	TGTGCCAGCGCGGACAGGGGGAACACTGAAGCTTTCTTT	CASADRGNTEAFF
TRBV7-9	TRBJ2-3	TRBD2	once	TGTGCCAGCAGCCCGGGAGGTACAGATACGCAGTATTTT	CASSPGGTDTQYF
TRBV7-2	TRBJ2-7	-	-	TGTGCCAGCAGCTTAGTGGGCAGGAACTCCTACGAGCAGTACTTC	CASSLVGRNSYEQYF
TRBV5-1	TRBJ1-1	-	-	TGCGCCAGCAGCTTGCAGAGCTTTAACACTGAAGCTTTCTTT	CASSLQSFNTEAFF
TRBV5-6	TRBJ2-3	-	once	TGTGCCAGCAGCTCTGGGCCCCGGGGGTTAGATACGCAGTATTTT	CASSSGPRGLDTQYF
TRBV28	TRBJ2-7	TRBD2	-	TGTGCCAGCAGTTCCCACAACAGCGGGGGGCCCCAGAGCTTC	CASSSHNSGGPQSF
TRBV28	TRBJ2-3	TRBD2	-	TGTGCCAGCAGTTCCTGGGCTAGCGGGAGGGCAGGAGATACGCAGTATTTT	CASSSWASGRAGDTQYF
TRBV28	TRBJ2-3	TRBD2	-	TGTGCCAGCAGTTTTGGGTCGACTAGCGGGTTCACAGATACGCAGTATTTT	CASSFGSTSGFTDTQYF
TRBV28	TRBJ1-1	-	-	TGTGCCAGCAGTTACAAGAACACTGAAGCTTTCTTT	CASSYKNTEAFF
TRBV21-1	TRBJ2-4	-	-	TGTGCCAGCAGCAAACGGGGCGGGAAAGAGGAAAACATTCAGTACTTC	CASSKRGGKEENIQYF
TRBV11-3	TRBJ2-1	-	once	TGTGCCAGCAGCTCCCTCAATGAGCAGTTCTTC	CASSSLNEQFF
TRBV5-6	TRBJ1-1	TRBD1	-	TGTGCCAGCAGCTGGGGGACAGGAGAAACTGAAGCTTTCTTT	CASSWGTGETEAFF
TRBV19	TRBJ2-1	TRBD2	-	TGTGCCAGTAGTTCAGGAACTTTTATAGCGGGAAGGTCCTACAATGAGCAGTTCTTC	CASSSGTFIAGRSYNEQFF
TRBV5-1	TRBJ2-7	TRBD1	-	TGCGCCAGCAGCTTGGTCCCCACAGGGGGTATCGACGAGCAGTACTTC	CASSLVPTGGIDEQYF